This T cell receptor (beta chain) comes out of a study of T cells in Graves' hyperthyroidism and ophthalmopathy. Study-wide background: Peripheral blood sampling occurred at initial diagnosis, before any treatment.

From RNA transcripts, TCR beta CDR3 regions were amplified. Primed by the HTBI set, a first-round RT-PCR was run on the TCR CDR3. TCRdb re-derived calls from the multiplex PCR reads in MiXCR, one entry per CDR3 protein. Of about 600,000 distinct CDR3 sequences detected, about 16% appear once; the ten largest clones hold more than 3%. Turning to this clonotype: No antigen is known for it.

Looked up from germline, CDR1 is DFQATT and CDR2 is SNEGSKA (reference sequence). Trimming stripped 2 bases from V and 8 bases from J, with 12 bases between. The CDR3 is 12 residues long. The study's findings and limits: Ophthalmopathy could be told apart from stable hyperthyroidism with a 13 V-J model. Ophthalmopathy onset followed model prediction by a median about 6.9 months. Clonotypes that were expanded in thyroid above 0.001 mostly appeared in blood too.

The sequencing input was blood. This TCR was recovered from a woman between 40 and 55 years old with Graves' ophthalmopathy. This chain joins TRBV20-1 and TRBJ1-2; TRBD1 is a possible D gene (6 bases). CDR3 residues: CSARLGAEGYTF. DNA for the CDR3: TGCAGTGCTAGATTGGGGGCCGAGGGCTACACCTTC.